Included here is one TCR beta chain sequence, with context. Germline CDR1 reads MNHEY; CDR2 reads SVGAGI. There are 12 residues in the CDR3. V shed 3 bases and J shed 4 bases, with 3 bases lying between them. Those enrolled, adults aged roughly 18 to 89 years, came from some 23 US areas. This specimen comes from a study of blood T cell repertoires in COVID-19. Overall study context: PBMCs, B-cell-depleted T cells, or T cells were the source of the cDNA or gDNA that made up the material.

Profiling relied on immunoSEQ multiplex PCR, and the TCRdb table lists in-frame clones only, not all of them. There are some 490,000 clones in the sample; 75% to 90% occur only once, and 7% to 10% lies in the top ten. The source is a woman aged 60-75 years who had recovered from COVID-19. The material sequenced was PBMCs or T cells enriched from blood (not recorded which). The V call is TRBV6-5, the J call TRBJ2-2, with no clear D. The CDR3 spells CASSYITGELFF. For the CDR3, the DNA is TGTGCCAGCAGTTATATCACCGGGGAGCTGTTTTTT.